This passage covers 10 T cell receptor beta chains from one sample sequenced in a study of cytomegalovirus exposure and HLA in healthy donors. This PCR relied on a set of 60 Vbeta primers and 13 Jbeta primers. Generated by immunoSEQ multiplex PCR, the TCRdb table keeps only in-frame clones and is missing some. The table has about 160,000 clones, nearly 80% seen once; the top ten hold around 3.3%. The sequencing sample was made of PBMCs. Every receptor here comes from a woman aged 40 to 50 in good health and CMV-seronegative.

The gene calls are TRBV10-3 and TRBJ2-1; 13 bases are shared with TRBD2. The CDR3 is 15 residues long. Losses at the gene ends were 4 bases for V and 9 bases for J; bases not matched to a gene: 6. Per the germline V gene, CDR1 is ENHRY and CDR2 is SYGVKD. CDR3 nucleotides: TGTGCCATCAGTGCACTAGCGGGGGGGCCGAGTGAGCAGTTCTTC. Protein sequence: CAISALAGGPSEQFF.

V usage is TRBV18 and J usage is TRBJ2-5, with a tentative D call TRBD2 (5 bases). The CDR3 loop spans 13 amino acids. Trimming took 3 bases from V and 5 from J, leaving 10 bases between them. The V gene's germline CDR1 is KGHSH and CDR2 LQKENI. The DNA of the CDR3 is TGTGCCAGCTCACCGGGCAGAGGGGAGACCCAGTACTTC. This gives the protein CASSPGRGETQYF. The variable domain in full, completed from reference TRBV18 and TRBJ2-5, reads NAGVMQNPRHLVRRRGQEARLRCSPMKGHSHVYWYRQLPEEGLKFMVYLQKENIIDESGMPKERFSAEFPKEGPSILRIQQVVRGDSAAYFCASSPGRGETQYFGPGTRLLVL.

The V and J genes are TRBV5-1 and TRBJ1-1; D gene uncertain. The germline CDR1 and CDR2 sequences are SGHRS and YFSETQ. The V and J ends lost 0 bases and 1 base respectively, with 10 bases between them. The CDR3 totals 15 residues. In DNA form, the CDR3 reads TGCGCCAGCAGCTTGGCCGGAGCTCCGAACACTGAAGCTTTCTTT. Translation gives CASSLAGAPNTEAFF.

This clone was recorded a few times. This chain connects TRBV27 to TRBJ2-2; tentative D call: TRBD1 (5 bases). The CDR3 length is 13 residues. V shed 5 bases and J shed 7 bases, with 11 bases lying between them. Germline-derived CDR1 and CDR2 are MNHEY and SMNVEV (reference sequence). The CDR3 spells CASSLTAHGELFF. CDR3 coding DNA: TGTGCCAGCAGTCTGACAGCGCACGGGGAGCTGTTTTTT.

The rearrangement links TRBV7-2 to TRBJ2-1; TRBD2 matches 8 bases. Germline lookup yields CDR1 SGHTA and CDR2 FQGNSA. V lost 1 base to trimming and J lost 0 bases; unmatched junction nucleotides: 5. The CDR3 length is 17 residues. Here the CDR3 reads CASSLELAASSYNEQFF. The CDR3 DNA is TGTGCCAGCAGCTTAGAACTAGCGGCTAGCTCCTACAATGAGCAGTTCTTC.

This clone came up once. This chain links TRBV9 with TRBJ2-7, with TRBD1 matching 9 bases. The CDR3 sequence is 16 residues long. J gave up 6 bases and V 0 bases, and 10 bases lay outside the gene matches. In germline, CDR1 is SGDLS, CDR2 YYNGEE. CDR3 residues: CASSVDRLRTGAEQYF. Written as DNA, the CDR3 is TGTGCCAGCAGCGTAGATCGGTTGCGGACAGGGGCCGAGCAGTACTTC.

Turning to this clone: Other DNA sequences in this specimen translate into the identical CDR3. The chain is built from TRBV9 and TRBJ1-6; D might be TRBD1 (5 bases). Germline V CDR1 and CDR2: SGDLS, YYNGEE. This CDR3 comprises 14 residues. Trimming removed 0 bases at V and 5 bases at J, with 6 bases between. CDR3 in DNA: TGTGCCAGCAGCGTAGGCAGGGATAATTCACCCCTCCACTTT. Translation gives CASSVGRDNSPLHF.

The J gene is TRBJ2-3, the V gene TRBV5-1, with 9 nucleotides matching TRBD1. Germline V gene sequence: CDR1 SGHRS, CDR2 YFSETQ. The length of the CDR3 is 13 residues. The V segment lost 4 bases and the J segment 6 bases; nucleotides outside the gene matches: 3. CDR3: CASSADRGDTQYF. CDR3 DNA: TGCGCCAGCAGCGCCGACAGGGGGGATACGCAGTATTTT.

The V call is TRBV7-9, the J call TRBJ1-2, with D unclear. Germline CDR1 SEHNR, CDR2 FQNEAQ (reference sequence). The length of the CDR3 is 15 residues. Deletions cut 1 base from V and 1 base from J, with 10 bases between. CDR3 residues: CASSLGPGGNYGYTF. CDR3 DNA sequence: TGTGCCAGCAGCTTAGGACCGGGAGGTAACTATGGCTACACCTTC.

The chain has TRBV18 and TRBJ2-2; the D gene is possibly TRBD2 (6 bases). Trimming removed 6 bases at V and 0 bases at J, with 11 bases between. The CDR3 length is 15 residues. CDR1 is KGHSH, CDR2 LQKENI, per germline. Here the CDR3 DNA reads TGTGCCAGCTCCCAGCGGGTCGCGAACACCGGGGAGCTGTTTTTT. Translated: CASSQRVANTGELFF.